One and the same sample provided the 16 T cell receptor beta chains below, sequenced in a study of shared clonotypes between healthy human individuals. Terminally differentiated effector memory CD45RA+ cells were excluded by CCR7 positive selection of CD45RO-negative cells. Using immunoSEQ multiplex PCR, the repertoire was profiled, and TCRdb retains in-frame clones only, with some absent. The table includes approximately 600,000 clones, 90% to 95% detected once. The source material was naive CD8+ T cells sorted from blood. The receptors come from a woman aged 25 to 45 in good health.

The rearrangement uses TRBV7-9 and TRBJ2-7; no clear D. There are 13 residues in the CDR3. Trimming shortened V by 1 base and J by 2 bases, and 6 bases separated the two germline ends. Germline V gene sequence: CDR1 SEHNR, CDR2 FQNEAQ (reference sequence). In nucleotides, the CDR3 is TGTGCCAGCAGCTTAGACCGGGCCTACGAGCAGTACTTC. The encoded protein is CASSLDRAYEQYF.

The chain employs TRBV5-4 and TRBJ1-1; no definite D call. Deletions cut 4 bases from V and 4 bases from J, with 11 bases between. CDR3 length equals 13 residues. Germline V gives CDR1 SGHNT, CDR2 YYREEE (reference sequence). CDR3 loop: CASSNPGSTEAFF. The CDR3 DNA reads as TGTGCCAGCAGCAATCCCGGGAGCACTGAAGCTTTCTTT.

The chain combines TRBV19 with TRBJ1-1; 11 positions match TRBD1. CDR3 length equals 14 residues. The germline V gene has CDR1 LNHDA and CDR2 SQIVND (reference sequence). The J segment lost 4 bases and the V segment lost 7 bases, leaving 5 bases of the junction unmatched. This CDR3 is CASTWTGGGTEAFF. The CDR3 region has the DNA TGTGCCAGTACTTGGACAGGGGGCGGCACTGAAGCTTTCTTT.

This clone was counted a single time. This sequence joins TRBV27 and TRBJ2-1; 8 bases agree with TRBD2. V lost 2 bases and J lost 10; bases outside the gene matches: 7. The germline CDR1 and CDR2 sequences are MNHEY and SMNVEV (reference sequence). This CDR3 contains 14 residues. The CDR3 reads CASSLPPGLGEQFF. The CDR3 nucleotides are TGTGCCAGCAGTTTACCTCCGGGACTAGGGGAGCAGTTCTTC.

This CDR3 is CASTERLSSGTSYEQYF. In DNA form, the CDR3 reads TGTGCCAGCACAGAACGACTGTCTAGCGGGACCTCCTACGAGCAGTACTTC. The chain has TRBV2 and TRBJ2-7; TRBD2 agrees at 9 bases. The V gene end was trimmed by 7 bases and the J gene end by 0 bases; junction bases not matched to a gene: 13. CDR1 SNHLY and CDR2 FYNNEI come from the germline V gene. This CDR3 has 17 residues.

V usage is TRBV7-9 and J usage is TRBJ1-3; D gene unclear. Germline V CDR1 and CDR2: SEHNR, FQNEAQ (reference sequence). This CDR3 contains 13 residues. Between the trimmed V and J ends, which lost 5 bases and 0 bases, there was a span of 5 bases. CDR3 loop: CASSPRSGNTIYF. The DNA for the CDR3 is TGTGCCAGCAGCCCCCGCTCTGGAAACACCATATATTTT.

The rearrangement joins TRBV28 to TRBJ2-1, with D perhaps being TRBD1 or TRBD2 (5 bases each). The CDR3 is 16 residues long. CDR1 MDHEN and CDR2 SYDVKM come from the germline V gene. V gave up 4 bases and J gave up 12 bases, with 25 bases separating them. The CDR3 region is CASSSSSAFSSTGQFF. The DNA for the CDR3 is TGTGCCAGCAGTTCCTCTTCAGCGTTCTCTAGCACAGGGCAGTTCTTC.

This chain uses TRBV7-9 with TRBJ2-5, with TRBD1 matching over 7 bases. The DNA matches TRBJ2-7 better at its end, which makes the J call doubtful. Germline CDR1 SEHNR, CDR2 FQNEAQ (reference sequence). The CDR3 spans 16 residues. CDR3 region: CASSEGTADWIYEQYF. In DNA, the CDR3 is TGTGCCAGCAGCGAGGGGACAGCCGACTGGATCTACGAGCAGTACTTC.

The genes are TRBV7-2 and TRBJ2-7, with D uncertain. Germline CDR1 reads SGHTA; CDR2 reads FQGNSA. V lost 3 bases to trimming and J lost 6 bases, with 18 bases between them. This CDR3 comprises 15 residues. This CDR3 is CASSFVKLSRPEQYF. Written as DNA, the CDR3 is TGTGCCAGCAGCTTCGTCAAGCTAAGTCGTCCCGAGCAGTACTTC.

The rearrangement joins TRBV2 to TRBJ2-5; 9 bases are a match to TRBD1. The V gene's germline CDR1 is SNHLY and CDR2 FYNNEI. CDR3 length: 14 residues. The V and J ends lost 7 bases and 5 bases, in that order; junction bases with no gene match: 8. The CDR3 nucleotides read TGTGCCAGCAAGGGTACAGGGGGCGTTGAGACCCAGTACTTC. Its translation is CASKGTGGVETQYF.

This clone was detected only once. The CDR3 nucleotides read TGCGCCAGCAGCCAAGATGATGAGGAGACCCAGTACTTC. Amino acids: CASSQDDEETQYF. The V gene is TRBV4-1, the J gene TRBJ2-5, with D hard to call. Per germline, CDR1 MGHRA and CDR2 YSYEKL. This CDR3 is built from 13 residues. V lost 0 bases and J 5 bases, leaving 7 bases between the germline ends.

The chain links TRBV7-9 to TRBJ1-1; 9 bases fit TRBD1. Germline V gene lookup returns CDR1 SEHNR and CDR2 FQNEAQ (reference sequence). Trimming at V came to 5 bases and at J to 4 bases, leaving 8 bases not matched to a gene. This CDR3 has 15 amino acids. Here the CDR3 reads CASSEVGQGITEAFF. The CDR3 region has the DNA TGTGCCAGCAGCGAAGTGGGACAGGGAATCACTGAAGCTTTCTTT.

The sample holds one count of this clone. The gene calls are TRBV6-6 and TRBJ2-7; 9 bases line up with TRBD2. CDR3 length: 16 residues. The ends lost 6 bases at V and 7 bases at J; junction bases unmatched: 16. Per the germline V gene, CDR1 is MNHNY and CDR2 is SVGAGI (reference sequence). CDR3 coding DNA: TGTGCCAGCAGCCCCGGGGTAGCGGGAGTGGGTGAAGAGCAGTACTTC. Translated, it gives CASSPGVAGVGEEQYF.

V usage is TRBV2 and J usage is TRBJ2-1, with TRBD2 identical over 8 bases. The CDR3 runs 20 residues. Unmatched junction bases numbered 20, after V lost 7 bases and J lost 0 bases. Germline-derived CDR1 and CDR2 are SNHLY and FYNNEI. Written as DNA, the CDR3 is TGTGCCAGCATGCCTATCCGGGGGGGAGGGCCCCCTAGCTCCTACAATGAGCAGTTCTTC. It is translated as CASMPIRGGGPPSSYNEQFF.

The V and J genes are TRBV6-1 and TRBJ2-5; 8 positions agree with TRBD2. This CDR3 spans 15 amino acids. Germline CDR1 MNHNS, CDR2 SASEGT. V was clipped by 3 bases and J by 5 bases; unmatched bases: 8. Here the CDR3 reads CASSDVAGGMETQYF. The DNA of the CDR3 is TGTGCCAGCAGTGACGTTGCGGGAGGCATGGAGACCCAGTACTTC.

The chain joins TRBV2 to TRBJ1-5; D unresolved. Germline V lookup: CDR1 SNHLY, CDR2 FYNNEI. This CDR3 has 12 amino acids. V lost 4 bases to trimming and J lost 11 bases, with 12 bases between them. In DNA form, the CDR3 reads TGTGCCAGCAGTGGGCGGGGATCGGCCCAGCATTTT. Amino acids: CASSGRGSAQHF. Based on the CDR3 plus reference TRBV2 and TRBJ1-5, the full variable domain is EPEVTQTPSHQVTQMGQEVILRCVPISNHLYFYWYRQILGQKVEFLVSFYNNEISEKSEIFDDQFSVERPDGSNFTLKIRSTKLEDSAMYFCASSGRGSAQHFGDGTRLSIL.